A selection of T cell receptor beta chains follows, all from one sample in a study of vaccination effects on CD4 cells after COVID-19. Here immunoSEQ multiplex PCR was the method, and the copy in TCRdb shows in-frame clones only, minus some. The table lists under 60,000 clones, over 50% of them singletons. Their antigens remain unidentified. This sample comprised CD4+ T cells from PBMCs cultured without peptide, obtained before COVID-19 vaccination. The receptors here all came from a human donor who received a COVID-19 vaccine. CDR3s include the opening cysteine and the closing phenylalanine or tryptophan. Each record gives: D gene, clone size, J gene, CDR3 length, V gene, CDR3 protein, CDR3 DNA. D genes are given only for firm matches. The size entry is marked missing in some rows and otherwise reads once, few, many or a size class.

TRBD2 | - | TRBJ2-3 | 16 | TRBV11-2 | CASSLGLAGATDTQYF | TGTGCCAGCAGCTTAGGACTAGCGGGGGCCACAGATACGCAGTATTTT
- | few | TRBJ1-1 | 12 | TRBV5-1 | CASSLARTEAFF | TGCGCCAGCAGCTTGGCCAGGACGGAAGCTTTCTTT
- | - | TRBJ1-1 | 12 | TRBV10-3 | CAIKGGSTEAFF | TGTGCCATCAAAGGGGGTTCAACTGAAGCTTTCTTT
- | - | TRBJ2-7 | 14 | TRBV11-2 | CASSLGARAYEQYF | TGTGCCAGCAGCTTAGGGGCCAGGGCATACGAGCAGTACTTC
- | once | TRBJ2-2 | 16 | TRBV5-4 | CASSLLISSGAGELFF | TGTGCCAGCAGCTTGCTAATAAGTTCGGGTGCCGGGGAGCTGTTTTTT
- | few | TRBJ1-3 | 17 | TRBV2 | CASSRDGLGSSGNTIYF | TGTGCCAGCAGTCGGGACGGCCTGGGGAGCTCTGGAAACACCATATATTTT
TRBD2 | - | TRBJ2-2 | 16 | TRBV18 | CASSLASGANTGELFF | TGTGCCAGCTCACTAGCTAGCGGCGCGAACACCGGGGAGCTGTTTTTT
TRBD1 | - | TRBJ2-7 | 15 | TRBV19 | CASSRTGGRSYEQYF | TGTGCCAGTAGTCGGACAGGGGGTAGGTCCTACGAGCAGTACTTC
- | - | TRBJ1-1 | 15 | TRBV7-9 | CASSLIPTGNTEAFF | TGTGCCAGCAGCTTAATCCCAACAGGGAACACTGAAGCTTTCTTT
- | few | TRBJ1-5 | 15 | TRBV6-5 | CASSPRENAGQPQHF | TGTGCCAGCAGCCCCAGAGAAAATGCGGGTCAGCCCCAGCATTTT
TRBD1 | - | TRBJ1-2 | 13 | TRBV19 | CASSIDWTGGYTF | TGTGCCAGTAGTATAGATTGGACAGGCGGCTACACCTTC
- | - | TRBJ2-3 | 12 | TRBV6-2/TRBV6-3 | CASSYGTDTQYF | TGTGCCAGCAGTTACGGGACAGATACGCAGTATTTT
- | - | TRBJ2-4 | 15 | TRBV11-2 | CASSLGGRAKNIQYF | TGTGCCAGCAGCTTAGGGGGCAGGGCCAAAAACATTCAGTACTTC
- | - | TRBJ1-6 | 16 | TRBV7-2 | CASSLEIRPYNSPLHF | TGTGCCAGCAGCTTGGAGATCCGCCCCTATAATTCACCCCTCCACTTT
- | - | TRBJ1-1 | 14 | TRBV4-3 | CASSQDALDTEAFF | TGCGCCAGCAGCCAGGACGCCCTTGACACTGAAGCTTTCTTT
- | - | TRBJ1-1 | 13 | TRBV12-3/TRBV12-4 | CASSLAGYTEAFF | TGTGCCAGCAGTTTAGCCGGCTACACTGAAGCTTTCTTT
- | - | TRBJ1-5 | 20 | TRBV18 | CASSPLPQGKGSIGNQPQHF | TGTGCCAGCTCACCTTTACCTCAGGGAAAAGGGAGTATCGGCAATCAGCCCCAGCATTTT
TRBD1 | once | TRBJ2-2 | 15 | TRBV27 | CASTYGTGGTGELFF | TGTGCCAGCACTTACGGGACAGGAGGCACCGGGGAGCTGTTTTTT
- | - | TRBJ1-1 | 15 | TRBV5-6 | CASSPAGGLSTEAFF | TGTGCCAGCAGCCCTGCTGGAGGGCTCAGCACTGAAGCTTTCTTT
TRBD1 | - | TRBJ2-5 | 12 | TRBV12-5 | CTRTGTQETQYF | TGTACGAGGACAGGTACACAAGAGACCCAGTACTTC
TRBD2 | - | TRBJ2-1 | 16 | TRBV7-3 | CASSLIAGGTYNEQFF | TGTGCCAGCAGCCTAATAGCGGGCGGAACCTACAATGAGCAGTTCTTC
- | - | TRBJ2-2 | 15 | TRBV11-3 | CASSPSGKNTGELFF | TGTGCCAGCAGCCCGTCGGGGAAGAACACCGGGGAGCTGTTTTTT
- | - | TRBJ1-1 | 13 | TRBV9 | CASSVLPDAEAFF | TGTGCCAGCAGCGTACTCCCGGACGCTGAAGCTTTCTTT
- | few | TRBJ2-2 | 13 | TRBV2 | CASSVFATGELFF | TGTGCCAGCAGTGTGTTTGCAACCGGGGAGCTGTTTTTT
TRBD1 | few | TRBJ1-2 | 14 | TRBV5-4 | CASSSRGRLYGYTF | TGTGCCAGCAGCTCCAGGGGGCGCCTCTATGGCTACACCTTC
- | once | TRBJ1-2 | 12 | TRBV9 | CASSVVRGSYTF | TGTGCCAGCAGCGTAGTTAGGGGAAGTTACACCTTC
- | - | TRBJ2-2 | 11 | TRBV7-7 | CASSLNGELFF | TGTGCTAGCAGCTTAAACGGGGAGCTGTTTTTT
- | - | TRBJ2-1 | 13 | TRBV29-1 | CSVEASAYNEQFF | TGCAGCGTTGAGGCGTCCGCCTACAATGAGCAGTTCTTC
TRBD2 | - | TRBJ2-7 | 14 | TRBV19 | CASQTGTTRGEQYF | TGTGCCAGCCAAACCGGGACTACCAGAGGCGAGCAGTACTTC
TRBD2 | - | TRBJ2-3 | 15 | TRBV6-1 | CASSELAGSTDTQYF | TGTGCCAGCAGTGAATTAGCGGGCAGCACAGATACGCAGTATTTT
- | - | TRBJ2-5 | 13 | TRBV29-1 | CSVAENGGETQYF | TGCAGCGTGGCAGAGAATGGAGGAGAGACCCAGTACTTC
TRBD1 | - | TRBJ1-2 | 16 | TRBV2 | CASSGKGATSNYGYTF | TGTGCCAGCAGTGGTAAGGGGGCGACGTCGAACTATGGCTACACCTTC
- | - | TRBJ1-2 | 14 | TRBV4-2 | CASSQVRGDYGYTF | TGTGCCAGCAGCCAAGTGAGGGGGGACTATGGCTACACCTTC
- | - | TRBJ2-1 | 16 | TRBV7-7 | CASSPGRTITYNEQFF | TGTGCTAGCAGCCCCGGACGGACTATTACCTACAATGAGCAGTTCTTC
- | - | TRBJ1-6 | 15 | TRBV5-1 | CASSFASSYNSPLHF | TGCGCCAGCAGCTTTGCCAGCTCCTATAATTCACCCCTCCACTTT
TRBD2 | once | TRBJ2-3 | 15 | TRBV19 | CASNSAGDATDTQYF | TGTGCCAGTAATTCAGCGGGAGACGCCACAGATACGCAGTATTTT
TRBD1 | few | TRBJ2-6 | 15 | TRBV5-1 | CASSDGTAGANVLTF | TGCGCCAGCAGCGACGGGACAGCTGGGGCCAACGTCCTGACTTTC
TRBD2 | - | TRBJ2-3 | 14 | TRBV5-4 | CASSGSAGADTQYF | TGTGCCAGCAGCGGGTCAGCGGGAGCGGATACGCAGTATTTT
- | - | TRBJ2-5 | 16 | TRBV19 | CASSLSPSGYQEIQYF | TGTGCCAGTAGCCTCTCGCCGTCCGGTTACCAAGAGATCCAGTACTTC
TRBD1 | - | TRBJ1-3 | 16 | TRBV18 | CASSPPGQGTGNTIYF | TGTGCCAGCTCACCACCGGGACAGGGGACCGGAAACACCATATATTTT
- | - | TRBJ2-1 | 13 | TRBV6-5 | CASYTGTRDEQFF | TGTGCCAGTTACACCGGGACGAGAGATGAGCAGTTCTTC
TRBD1 | - | TRBJ2-1 | 16 | TRBV5-1 | CASSSGGTGAYNEQFF | TGCGCCAGCAGCTCGGGGGGGACAGGGGCGTACAATGAGCAGTTCTTC
TRBD2 | - | TRBJ2-3 | 17 | TRBV7-2 | CASSLRASGRSTDTQYF | TGTGCCAGCAGCTTAAGGGCTAGCGGGAGGAGCACAGATACGCAGTATTTT